The next 8 T cell receptor beta chains were all read from a single sample in a study of cytomegalovirus exposure and HLA in healthy donors (TCRdb year 2017). Receptors were amplified or captured by the immunoSEQ multiplex PCR assay. The multiplex PCR relied on a mix of 60 forward primers for TCR Vbeta segments and 13 reverse primers for TCR Jbeta segments. TCRdb stores this immuneACCESS table with in-frame sequences only. Part of the clones is absent; in the studies checked, under half of the shortfall reflects unresolved V genes, and no reason is known for the rest. The sample records 250,000 to 350,000 clones, about four fifths of which are singletons. In total, the top ten clones hold about 0.3% of the sample. The sample taken for sequencing was PBMCs. All receptors derive from a girl aged 2 to 10 in good health and CMV-seronegative.

The V and J genes are TRBV18 and TRBJ2-1; TRBD2 agrees at 11 bases. Germline V CDR1 and CDR2: KGHSH, LQKENI. V gave up 6 bases and J gave up 5 bases; unmatched junction bases: 9. This CDR3 is built from 16 residues. DNA of the CDR3: TGTGCCAGCTCGCCTCCGGGACTAGCGGAAAACAATGAGCAGTTCTTC. Protein sequence: CASSPPGLAENNEQFF.

The chain couples TRBV6-5 to TRBJ1-1; 10 bases line up with TRBD1. This CDR3 has 15 residues. V lost 0 bases and J lost 6; bases outside the gene matches: 4. Germline V gives CDR1 MNHEY, CDR2 SVGAGI. CDR3 coding DNA: TGTGCCAGCAGTTACTCATCCGGGACAGGGGCTGAAGCTTTCTTT. It codes for CASSYSSGTGAEAFF.

This clone appeared a single time. V usage is TRBV13 and J usage is TRBJ2-1, with a tentative D call TRBD2 (5 bases). Germline V lookup: CDR1 PRHDT, CDR2 FYEKMQ (reference sequence). The CDR3 contains 11 residues. V lost 5 bases and J 9 bases, leaving 8 bases between the germline ends. The DNA of the CDR3 is TGTGCCAGCAGCGAGGGATCTGAGCAGTTCTTC. Translated, it gives CASSEGSEQFF.

For the CDR3, the DNA is TGTGCCAGCAGCTTAGCGCCGGTAGCGGGGCGGGATGAGCAGTTCTTC. Encoded protein: CASSLAPVAGRDEQFF. This chain links TRBV7-8 with TRBJ2-1; 8 positions agree with TRBD2. Per the germline V gene, CDR1 is SGHVS and CDR2 is FQNEAQ. This CDR3 region has 16 residues. The V gene end was trimmed by 0 bases and the J gene end by 8 bases; junction bases not matched to a gene: 9. Full variable domain (rest looked up from reference TRBV7-8 and TRBJ2-1): GAGVSQSPRYKVAKRGQDVALRCDPISGHVSLFWYQQALGQGPEFLTYFQNEAQLDKSGLPSDRFFAERPEGSVSTLKIQRTQQEDSAVYLCASSLAPVAGRDEQFFGPGTRLTVL.

CDR3 residues: CASSKPTGTGGGYTF. The CDR3 region has the DNA TGTGCCAGCAGTAAGCCTACCGGGACAGGGGGTGGCTACACCTTC. This sequence joins TRBV5-4 and TRBJ1-2, with 11 bases fitting TRBD1. Germline V CDR1 and CDR2: SGHNT, YYREEE (reference sequence). This CDR3 contains 15 residues. With V trimmed by 5 bases and J by 7 bases, 10 bases remained unmatched.

The rearrangement joins TRBV7-9 to TRBJ1-2; D not certain. The CDR3 is 15 residues long. CDR1 is SEHNR and CDR2 is FQNEAQ in the germline V gene (reference sequence). Trimming pared 4 bases from V and 3 bases from J, leaving 15 bases between. Here the CDR3 DNA reads TGTGCCAGCAGCTCCCCCGGGGAATGGGACTATGGCTACACCTTC. This translates into CASSSPGEWDYGYTF.

The chain carries TRBV7-3 and TRBJ2-1, with D possibly TRBD2 on 5 matching bases. Germline loops: CDR1 SGHTA, CDR2 FQGTGA. Trimming pared 1 base from V and 1 base from J, leaving 14 bases between. This CDR3 spans 17 amino acids. The CDR3 DNA sequence: TGTGCCAGCAGCTTAATTGTGGGAGCAGGATCCTACAATGAGCAGTTCTTC. Its protein product is CASSLIVGAGSYNEQFF.

The table lists this clone with a count of one. CDR3: CAMNQRTSGRTDEETQYF. DNA of the CDR3: TGTGCCATGAACCAGAGGACTAGCGGGAGGACGGACGAAGAGACCCAGTACTTC. This chain joins TRBV10-3 and TRBJ2-5; 14 bases match TRBD2. This CDR3 has 18 residues. The V gene end was trimmed by 9 bases and the J gene end by 3 bases; junction bases not matched to a gene: 15. CDR1 is ENHRY, CDR2 SYGVKD, per germline.